This T cell receptor beta chain was sequenced during a study of shared clonotypes between healthy human individuals. General study results and limits: Blood was the sole source, and tissue repertoires probably differ. Sorted-subset sequencing was shown by rarefaction to be incomplete despite large depth.

There are 15 residues in the CDR3. V gave up 2 bases and J gave up 6 bases; unmatched junction bases: 7. Germline assignment: CDR1 GTSNPN and CDR2 SVGIG (reference sequence). From CD4+ cells came CD45RA+ naive and CD45RA-negative memory subsets. This clone was seen just once. What it binds is not known. Method: immunoSEQ multiplex PCR; TCRdb's copy keeps in-frame clones and lacks some. The sample contains about 710,000 clones, 55% to 80% of which appear only once. V gene TRBV30 combines with J gene TRBJ2-2, with 9 bases lining up with TRBD1. This clonotype originated in a woman in her twenties or thirties in good health. The sample was memory CD4+ T cells sorted from blood. Indicated subset: CD45RA-negative fraction. The CDR3 reads CAWSRWDRDSGELFF. The CDR3 nucleotides are TGTGCCTGGAGTAGATGGGACAGGGATTCCGGGGAGCTGTTTTTT.